Shown below are 22 T cell receptor beta chains from a single sample sequenced in a study of T cells expressing NK-cell markers. From the 5' RACE reads, TCRdb lists one entry per CDR3 protein and no DNA. The sample has 250,000 to 300,000 distinct CDR3 sequences. Sample: blood T cells: a sorted CD56 or NKG2C T cell subset, CD4+ or CD8+ T cells, or bulk PBMC T cells (not recorded which). The receptors stem from a man aged 18 to 29 in good health.

The rearrangement links TRBV10-3 to TRBJ2-7; the D call of TRBD1 rests on TCRdb alone, since no DNA is present to check it. Germline V CDR1 and CDR2: ENHRY, SYGVKD. The CDR3 runs to 15 residues. CDR3: CAIRGGRTSPSEQYF.

CDR3 protein: CASRGTGQAGGGQFF. The chain couples TRBV25-1 to TRBJ2-1; TCRdb designates TRBD2, a call that cannot be tested without DNA. The germline V gene encodes CDR1 MGHDK and CDR2 SYGVNS. The CDR3 is made up of 15 amino acids.

The CDR3 here is CAILDRTKNIQYF. The chain joins TRBV10-3 to TRBJ2-4; with no DNA, the TCRdb D assignment of TRBD1 cannot be verified. Germline V gene data show CDR1 as ENHRY and CDR2 as SYGVKD. CDR3 length: 13 residues.

The chain joins TRBV5-1 to TRBJ2-1; checking the TCRdb D call of TRBD2 is not possible without DNA. Germline CDR1 and CDR2: SGHRS and YFSETQ. This CDR3 is built from 15 residues. The CDR3 loop reads CASSLGLADLNEQFF.

The CDR3 is CASSDRVNYGYTF. The rearrangement joins TRBV10-2 to TRBJ1-2. Germline-derived CDR1 and CDR2 are WSHSY and SAAADI. The CDR3 has 13 amino acids.

The chain carries TRBV20-1 and TRBJ1-5; the D gene TCRdb calls, TRBD1, cannot be checked with no DNA. This CDR3 spans 13 amino acids. Germline values: CDR1 DFQATT, CDR2 SNEGSKA (reference sequence). The CDR3 region is CSARDEWGEPQHF.

The V and J genes are TRBV29-1 and TRBJ2-3; without DNA, the TCRdb call of TRBD1 cannot be checked. Germline CDR1 reads SQVTM; CDR2 reads ANQGSEA. The CDR3 consists of 15 residues. CDR3 loop: CSVSTGGVGTDTQYF.

The chain joins TRBV6-4 to TRBJ1-1; TCRdb's assignment of TRBD1 cannot be checked, as there is no DNA. The CDR3 is 13 residues long. Germline V gene sequence: CDR1 MRHNA, CDR2 SNTAGT. The CDR3: CASSRDRGGEAFF.

The CDR3 reads CASSQDLDRPGNEQFF. The chain uses TRBV4-1 and TRBJ2-1; TCRdb lists TRBD1, though no DNA is available to test this call. There are 16 residues in the CDR3. Germline V lookup: CDR1 MGHRA, CDR2 YSYEKL.

The J gene is TRBJ2-1, the V gene TRBV12-3 or TRBV12-4; without DNA, the TCRdb call of TRBD2 cannot be checked. This CDR3 contains 14 residues. The CDR3 sequence is CASSLPSRRSEQFF.

This chain links TRBV20-1 with TRBJ2-3; the D call from TCRdb, TRBD1, cannot be confirmed without DNA. Per the germline V gene, CDR1 is DFQATT and CDR2 is SNEGSKA (reference sequence). This CDR3 has 15 residues. CDR3 region: CSARGRGSGTDTQYF.

This chain joins TRBV7-8 and TRBJ2-1; the TRBD2 assignment by TCRdb is unverifiable without DNA. Germline CDR1 reads SGHVS; CDR2 reads FQNEAQ. The CDR3 spans 16 residues. CDR3 region: CASTPGQRFSYNEQFF.

The chain employs TRBV6-5 and TRBJ2-2; TCRdb's D call of TRBD1 is untestable without DNA. The CDR3 spans 14 residues. Per germline, CDR1 MNHEY and CDR2 SVGAGI. The CDR3 protein is CASSSGARSGELFF.

The chain links TRBV10-3 to TRBJ2-1; the TRBD2 assignment by TCRdb is unverifiable without DNA. This CDR3 is 15 amino acids long. Germline V gives CDR1 ENHRY, CDR2 SYGVKD. CDR3 loop: CANGPAGGLYNEQFF.

The chain joins TRBV24-1 to TRBJ2-3; as DNA is missing, the TRBD1 call by TCRdb cannot be tested. Germline values: CDR1 KGHDR, CDR2 SFDVKD. This CDR3 region has 16 residues. The chain's CDR3 is CATSDWKGAETDTQYF.

The V call is TRBV12-3 or TRBV12-4, the J call TRBJ2-2; TCRdb gives TRBD1 as the D gene, but with no DNA this cannot be confirmed. The CDR3 loop spans 13 amino acids. This CDR3 is CASYPGATGELFF.

The V and J genes are TRBV12-3 or TRBV12-4 and TRBJ1-3; TCRdb's assignment of TRBD1 cannot be checked, as there is no DNA. This CDR3 contains 14 residues. CDR3 in amino acids: CASSYRGEGNTIYF.

The chain carries TRBV20-1 and TRBJ1-3. The length of the CDR3 is 11 residues. Looked up from germline, CDR1 is DFQATT and CDR2 is SNEGSKA (reference sequence). CDR3 residues: CSARVVNTIYF.

This chain uses TRBV5-5 with TRBJ2-7. CDR3 size: 15 residues. Germline assignment: CDR1 SGHKS and CDR2 YYEKEE (reference sequence). The CDR3 sequence: CASSRPDRALYEQYF.

This sequence joins TRBV6-2 or TRBV6-3 and TRBJ2-1; TCRdb outputs TRBD2, but without DNA this stays unchecked. This CDR3 comprises 15 residues. Germline CDR1 and CDR2: MNHEY and SVGEGT. The CDR3 spells CASTDGLAADNEQFF.

The chain recombines TRBV7-9 with TRBJ2-3; TCRdb names TRBD2, which stays unverified in the absence of DNA. CDR1 is SEHNR and CDR2 is FQNEAQ in the germline V gene (reference sequence). This CDR3 is built from 14 residues. CDR3 amino acids: CASSARWGTDTQYF.

The chain is built from TRBV18 and TRBJ2-5; TCRdb's D gene call, TRBD1, goes unchecked for lack of DNA. The germline gives CDR1 KGHSH, CDR2 LQKENI. The CDR3 sequence is 14 residues long. The CDR3 spells CASSPGGLMETQYF. The full variable domain, its missing parts supplied by reference TRBV18 and TRBJ2-5, is NAGVMQNPRHLVRRRGQEARLRCSPMKGHSHVYWYRQLPEEGLKFMVYLQKENIIDESGMPKERFSAEFPKEGPSILRIQQVVRGDSAAYFCASSPGGLMETQYFGPGTRLLVL.